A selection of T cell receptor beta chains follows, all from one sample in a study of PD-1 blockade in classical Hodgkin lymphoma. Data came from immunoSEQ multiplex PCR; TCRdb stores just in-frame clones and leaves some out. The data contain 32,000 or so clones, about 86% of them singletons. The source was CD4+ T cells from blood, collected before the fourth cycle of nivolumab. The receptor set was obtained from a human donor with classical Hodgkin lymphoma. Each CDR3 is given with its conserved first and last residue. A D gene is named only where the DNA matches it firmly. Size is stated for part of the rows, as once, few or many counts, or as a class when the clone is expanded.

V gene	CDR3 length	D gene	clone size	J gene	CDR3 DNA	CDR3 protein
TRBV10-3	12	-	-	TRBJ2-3	TGTGCCATCAGGACTAGCACAGATACGCAGTATTTT	CAIRTSTDTQYF
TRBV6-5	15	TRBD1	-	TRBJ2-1	TGTGCCAGCAGCGATGGGACAGAATCCTACAATGAGCAGTTCTTC	CASSDGTESYNEQFF
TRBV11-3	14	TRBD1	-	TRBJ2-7	TGTGCCAGCAGCTTAGCCGGGACAGACTACGAGCAGTACTTC	CASSLAGTDYEQYF
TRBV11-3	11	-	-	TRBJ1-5	TGTGCCAGCAGCTTAGTTCAGCCCCAGCATTTT	CASSLVQPQHF
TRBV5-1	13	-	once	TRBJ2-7	TGCGCCAGCAGCTTGGCGGTATTAGGCGAGCAGTACTTC	CASSLAVLGEQYF
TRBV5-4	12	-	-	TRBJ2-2	TGTGCCAGCAGCTTAGTTCCCGGGGAGCTGTTTTTT	CASSLVPGELFF
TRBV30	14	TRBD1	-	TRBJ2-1	TGTGCCTGGTGCCGGGACAGGGGGTACAATGAGCAGTTCTTC	CAWCRDRGYNEQFF
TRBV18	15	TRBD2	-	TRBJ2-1	TGTGCCAGCTCAGCTACTAGCGGGGGGTACAATGAGCAGTTCTTC	CASSATSGGYNEQFF
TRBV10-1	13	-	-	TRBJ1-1	TGCGCCAGCAGTGCGACGGCGAACACTGAAGCTTTCTTT	CASSATANTEAFF
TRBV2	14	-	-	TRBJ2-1	TGTGCCAGCAGTGACAGGGTAACATACAATGAGCAGTTCTTC	CASSDRVTYNEQFF
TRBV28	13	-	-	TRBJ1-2	TGTGCCAGCAGCTATGGGAGATACTATGGCTACACCTTC	CASSYGRYYGYTF
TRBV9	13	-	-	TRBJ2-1	TGTGCCAGCAGCGTAGAGGCCGCGGGGAAGCAGTTCTTC	CASSVEAAGKQFF
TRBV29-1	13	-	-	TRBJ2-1	TGCAGCGTTACTGGCGGACTGGGACTTGAGCAGTTCTTC	CSVTGGLGLEQFF
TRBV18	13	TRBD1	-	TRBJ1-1	TGTGCCAGCTCACGGACAGGAAACACTGAAGCTTTCTTT	CASSRTGNTEAFF
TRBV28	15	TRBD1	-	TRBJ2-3	TGTGCCAGCAGTTCGGGGACAGCTAGAACAGATACGCAGTATTTT	CASSSGTARTDTQYF
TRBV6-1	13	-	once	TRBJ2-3	TGTGCCAGCAGTCCCGGTTCCACAGATACGCAGTATTTT	CASSPGSTDTQYF
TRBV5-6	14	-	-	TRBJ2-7	TGTGCCAGCAGCTTAAGGGTAACCGCCTACGAGCAGTACTTC	CASSLRVTAYEQYF
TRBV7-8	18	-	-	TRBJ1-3	TGTGCCAGCAGCTCCCGCTCCCTCTCCCCATACTCTGGAAACACCATATATTTT	CASSSRSLSPYSGNTIYF